The 24 T cell receptor beta chains given below trace back to one sample, sequenced in a study of breast tumors, draining lymph nodes, adjacent tissues. Axillary draining lymph nodes of breast cancer patients supplied the node samples. TCRdb re-called the multiplex PCR reads through MiXCR, storing one row per CDR3 protein. This table holds 140,000 or so distinct CDR3 sequences, less than 35% found once. The sample was axillary lymph node tissue. Receptor source: a female donor with breast cancer. Some clones in this sample may be carry-over from other donors' samples.

This clonotype was counted at least ten times. The V call is TRBV3-1, the J call TRBJ2-7; 8 positions match TRBD2. V trimming: 6 bases; J trimming: 7 bases; junction bases outside the gene matches: 11. This CDR3 comprises 14 residues. Per the germline V gene, CDR1 is LGHDT and CDR2 is YNNKEL (reference sequence). The CDR3 region is CASSKHGGAGEQYF. CDR3 DNA sequence: TGTGCCAGCAGTAAACACGGGGGGGCGGGGGAGCAGTACTTC.

This clonotype was counted at least ten times. The gene calls are TRBV20-1 and TRBJ2-3; no clear D. Trimming stripped 3 bases from V and 7 bases from J, with 8 bases between. The CDR3 length is 11 residues. CDR1 is DFQATT and CDR2 is SNEGSKA in the germline V gene (reference sequence). The DNA for the CDR3 is TGCAGTGCTAGGACGCGGAATACGCAGTATTTT. Translated, it gives CSARTRNTQYF.

In its sample, this clonotype was seen many times. The J gene is TRBJ2-7, the V gene TRBV6-1; possibly TRBD1 or TRBD2 for D (5 bases each). The V and J ends lost 4 bases and 0 bases respectively, with 13 bases between them. CDR1 and CDR2 from the germline V gene are MNHNS and SASEGT. The CDR3 length is 15 residues. The chain's CDR3 is CASSVRDGSSYEQYF. The CDR3 DNA sequence: TGTGCCAGCAGTGTCCGGGACGGCAGCTCCTACGAGCAGTACTTC.

This clonotype has just a few counts. The CDR3 DNA sequence: TGCAGTGCCGGACAGGGGGGACTACCCACCACCGGGGAGCTGTTTTTT. Its protein product is CSAGQGGLPTTGELFF. This chain connects TRBV20-1 to TRBJ2-2, with TRBD1 matching 10 bases. This CDR3 comprises 16 residues. Trimming took 6 bases from V and 4 from J; bases not matched to a gene: 11. Germline V gene data show CDR1 as DFQATT and CDR2 as SNEGSKA (reference sequence).

This clonotype was counted at least ten times. This chain links TRBV7-9 with TRBJ2-2, with a tentative D call TRBD2 (6 bases). Germline V gives CDR1 SEHNR, CDR2 FQNEAQ (reference sequence). Deletions cut 8 bases from V and 0 bases from J, with 10 bases between. There are 14 residues in the CDR3. The CDR3 nucleotides read TGTGCCAGCGGACGCGGGGCGAACACCGGGGAGCTGTTTTTT. Its protein product is CASGRGANTGELFF.

There are many counts of this clonotype. The V and J genes are TRBV20-1 and TRBJ2-1; D may match TRBD1 or TRBD2 (5 bases each). Germline V gene lookup returns CDR1 DFQATT and CDR2 SNEGSKA (reference sequence). The V and J ends lost 0 bases and 0 bases respectively, with 12 bases between them. This CDR3 has 16 amino acids. The CDR3 region has the DNA TGCAGTGCTAGAGATCCACGGGACGGCTCCTACAATGAGCAGTTCTTC. Translation: CSARDPRDGSYNEQFF.

This clonotype was found many times. The chain is built from TRBV7-9 and TRBJ2-6; D not resolved. The CDR3 contains 14 residues. The V gene lost 4 bases and the J gene lost 4 bases, with 8 bases spanning the gap. From germline, CDR1 is SEHNR and CDR2 FQNEAQ (reference sequence). This CDR3 reads CASSSFAGANVLTF. CDR3 nucleotides: TGTGCCAGCAGCTCCTTTGCAGGGGCCAACGTCCTGACTTTC.

This clonotype was seen a single time. The chain combines TRBV19 with TRBJ2-3, with TRBD1 matching 10 bases. Germline V lookup: CDR1 LNHDA, CDR2 SQIVND (reference sequence). Trimming took 10 bases from V and 2 from J; bases not matched to a gene: 9. This CDR3 is built from 15 residues. The CDR3 sequence: CATSPGTGDTDTQYF. CDR3 nucleotide sequence: TGTGCCACCTCACCCGGGACAGGGGACACAGATACGCAGTATTTT. Based on the CDR3 plus reference TRBV19 and TRBJ2-3, the full variable domain is DGGITQSPKYLFRKEGQNVTLSCEQNLNHDAMYWYRQDPGQGLRLIYYSQIVNDFQKGDIAEGYSVSREKKESFPLTVTSAQKNPTAFYLCATSPGTGDTDTQYFGPGTRLTVL.

The rearrangement links TRBV2 to TRBJ2-5; the match to TRBD1 covers 9 bases. Germline assignment: CDR1 SNHLY and CDR2 FYNNEI. CDR3 length: 15 amino acids. V dropped 6 bases and J dropped 9; count of bases not matched to a gene: 14. The CDR3 nucleotides are TGTGCCAGCAGGCTGGGAGGGACAGGGAATCAGCCCCAGTACTTC. This translates into CASRLGGTGNQPQYF.

Ten or more counts support this clonotype. The chain joins TRBV5-1 to TRBJ2-5, with 7 bases that match TRBD1. Germline loops: CDR1 SGHRS, CDR2 YFSETQ. The length of the CDR3 is 14 residues. V gave up 4 bases and J gave up 2 bases; unmatched junction bases: 5. The CDR3 bases are TGCGCCAGCAGCCCACAGGGGTCACAAGAGACCCAGTACTTC. It specifies CASSPQGSQETQYF.

This rearrangement joins TRBV6-5 to TRBJ1-5; D unclear. V lost 5 bases, J lost 3 bases, and 11 bases lay in between. The germline gives CDR1 MNHEY, CDR2 SVGAGI. The CDR3 is 14 residues long. In DNA, the CDR3 is TGTGCCAGCAGTCACGGGCCCTCCAATCAGCCCCAGCATTTT. Translation gives CASSHGPSNQPQHF.

This clonotype was observed at least ten times. This may come from a read error, since a much larger clone is one base off. This CDR3 fails to terminate in the conserved phenylalanine or tryptophan, so it likely reflects a read error. The chain is built from TRBV7-9 and TRBJ2-5; D gene ambiguous. The CDR3 extends over 14 amino acids. Germline CDR1 and CDR2: SEHNR and FQNEAQ (reference sequence). V was cut by 5 bases and J by 1 base, with 11 bases left in between. The CDR3 loop reads CASSGVRSQETQYL. The CDR3 DNA follows: TGTGCCAGCAGCGGGGTGAGGTCCCAAGAGACCCAGTACCTC.

In this sample, this clonotype turned up many times. CDR3 protein: CASSPVRSLGSYGYTF. As DNA, the CDR3 is TGTGCCAGCAGCCCTGTAAGGAGTCTCGGCTCCTATGGCTACACCTTC. This chain uses TRBV11-2 with TRBJ1-2; no definite D call. The CDR3 has 16 residues. V lost 5 bases, J lost 4 bases, and 20 bases lay in between. CDR1 is SGHAT and CDR2 is FQNNGV in the germline V gene.

The CDR3 here is CASSRDRNTLTYGYTF. CDR3 DNA sequence: TGTGCCAGCAGCCGGGACAGGAATACGTTAACGTATGGCTACACCTTC. This sequence joins TRBV7-8 and TRBJ1-2, with 8 bases fitting TRBD1. The germline V gene has CDR1 SGHVS and CDR2 FQNEAQ. The CDR3 loop spans 16 amino acids. The ends lost 5 bases at V and 5 bases at J; junction bases unmatched: 13. Based on the CDR3 plus reference TRBV7-8 and TRBJ1-2, the full variable domain is GAGVSQSPRYKVAKRGQDVALRCDPISGHVSLFWYQQALGQGPEFLTYFQNEAQLDKSGLPSDRFFAERPEGSVSTLKIQRTQQEDSAVYLCASSRDRNTLTYGYTFGSGTRLTVV.

This clonotype was seen once. This may be a read error, as it is one base from a much larger clone. This chain connects TRBV6-1 to TRBJ2-2, with D perhaps matching TRBD2 (6 bases). In germline, CDR1 is MNHNS, CDR2 SASEGT. The CDR3 has 12 residues. The CDR3 sequence is CTSSQAGGELFF. The CDR3 coding sequence is TGTACCAGCAGTCAAGCGGGCGGGGAGCTGTTTTTT.

About this clonotype itself: This may be a read error, as it is one base from a much larger clone. The CDR3 region is CAGSYGQTDGYTF. CDR3 nucleotides: TGTGCCGGCAGTTACGGGCAGACCGATGGCTACACCTTC. This rearrangement joins TRBV6-2 or TRBV6-3 to TRBJ1-2; no clear D. This CDR3 has 13 residues. Germline V CDR1 and CDR2: MNHEY, SVGEGT.

With regard to this clonotype: One end of the junction varies from germline; a read error may be responsible. This chain joins TRBV7-9 and TRBJ1-3; 8 bases fit TRBD1. Germline assignment: CDR1 SEHNR and CDR2 FQNEAQ (reference sequence). This CDR3 is 15 amino acids long. CDR3 coding DNA: TGTGCCAGCAGCCTATCGGGGACAGGACGAAACACCATACATTTT. It codes for CASSLSGTGRNTIHF.

This clonotype was picked up a small number of times. A much larger clonotype is one base distant, so this may be a read error. The CDR3 ends on some other residue instead of the conserved phenylalanine or tryptophan, so this is likely a read error. J is TRBJ1-2 and V is TRBV9; D not resolved. The CDR3 covers 13 residues. Germline V gene lookup returns CDR1 SGDLS and CDR2 YYNGEE. Trimming shortened V by 0 bases and J by 3 bases, and 6 bases separated the two germline ends. The chain's CDR3 is CASSVERDYGYTS. The CDR3 DNA reads TGTGCCAGCAGCGTAGAACGGGACTATGGCTACACCTCC.

This clonotype was picked up many times. This rearrangement joins TRBV9 to TRBJ2-5, with D possibly being TRBD2 (7 bases). The CDR3 covers 15 residues. Trimming shortened V by 3 bases and J by 4 bases, and 16 bases separated the two germline ends. Germline assignment: CDR1 SGDLS and CDR2 YYNGEE. CDR3 bases: TGTGCCAGCAGCGCCGGAGGGGGGGGCGGAGAGACCCAGTACTTC. This encodes CASSAGGGGGETQYF.

In its sample, this clonotype was seen many times. The chain joins TRBV6-1 to TRBJ2-5; possible D gene TRBD1, 6 bases. This CDR3 region has 15 residues. Germline loops: CDR1 MNHNS, CDR2 SASEGT. The germline V and J ends were trimmed by 3 bases and 2 bases, with 13 bases remaining between them. The CDR3 reads CASSDRGRSQETQYF. The CDR3 DNA follows: TGTGCCAGCAGTGACAGGGGCCGAAGTCAAGAGACCCAGTACTTC.

On this clonotype itself: A much larger clone is a single base away; this may be a read error. The V gene is TRBV6-6, the J gene TRBJ1-4; TRBD1 aligns across 9 bases. V shed 5 bases and J 8 bases; nucleotides not matched to a gene: 9. Per germline, CDR1 MNHNY and CDR2 SVGAGI (reference sequence). This CDR3 has 15 amino acids. The CDR3, as DNA: TGTGCCAGCAGTCTCCGGACAGGGGCTGGGGAAAAACTGTTTTTT. It codes for CASSLRTGAGEKLFF.

This clonotype has ten or more counts. The chain carries TRBV27 and TRBJ1-2; the match to TRBD1 covers 7 bases. CDR1 MNHEY and CDR2 SMNVEV come from the germline V gene (reference sequence). This CDR3 contains 14 residues. After removal of 4 bases from V and 7 bases from J, the junction contained 9 bases not matched to a gene. The CDR3 DNA follows: TGTGCCAGCAGTTCCTTAGACAGGGAACGTGGCTACACCTTC. It is translated as CASSSLDRERGYTF.

This clonotype counts as medium-sized. The genes are TRBV5-1 and TRBJ1-3; the D is unclear. The germline V gene encodes CDR1 SGHRS and CDR2 YFSETQ. CDR3 length equals 14 residues. V was pared by 0 bases and J by 4 bases, with 8 bases between. The CDR3 is CASSLDGPGNTIYF. The DNA of the CDR3 is TGCGCCAGCAGCTTGGACGGACCAGGAAACACCATATATTTT.

Points on this clonotype: A much bigger clone sits one base away, suggesting this may be a read error. The DNA is left out, because the CDR3 cannot be placed on it with certainty; the CDR3 is given as TCRdb lists it. The chain recombines TRBV6-2 or TRBV6-3 with TRBJ1-2; the DNA was not used to check the table's D call, TRBD1. Including both end residues, the CDR3 is 13 amino acids long. Germline V gene lookup returns CDR1 MNHEY and CDR2 SVGEGT. The chain's CDR3 is CACTPTGDYGCTF.